The clone carrying this T cell receptor beta chain turned up a few times. This entry is derived from a study of CD8 T cells in Susac syndrome. When the RNA was reverse transcribed, random hexamers were used with an input of about 0.5 to 1 ug. It was immunoSEQ multiplex PCR that amplified TCR beta CDR3 across 54 Vbeta and 13 Jbeta. TCRdb passed the immunoSEQ multiplex PCR reads through MiXCR, listing each CDR3 protein once. This sample has 200,000 to 300,000 distinct CDR3 sequences, with 90% to 97% found just once. The CDR3 is made up of 13 amino acids. Trimming left V 2 bases short and J 3 bases short, with 8 bases between.

The sequenced sample was CD4+ T cells from PBMCs. J is TRBJ2-7 and V is TRBV12-3 or TRBV12-4, with D perhaps TRBD1 (5 bases). This clonotype originated in a human donor with Susac syndrome. CDR3 region: CASSLNQGYEQYF. DNA for the CDR3: TGTGCCAGCAGTTTAAATCAGGGCTACGAGCAGTACTTC.